The source of this T cell receptor beta chain is a study of cytomegalovirus exposure and HLA in healthy donors. CDR3 length equals 14 residues. V was shortened by 6 bases and J by 5 bases, with 15 bases between the two germline ends. The germline CDR1 and CDR2 sequences are MDHEN and SYDVKM. Of note for this clone: As yet, its antigen is unknown.

General study points: Fewer than 200 TCR beta chains were listed as cytomegalovirus-associated. Later analysis demonstrated an association between a missense DCLRE1C variant and TCR beta V- and J-gene trimming.

The PCR used 60 Vbeta and 13 Jbeta primers. Profiled with immunoSEQ multiplex PCR; TCRdb holds only in-frame clones, not every one. The sample records about 140,000 clones, 60% to 80% being singletons. Specimen: PBMCs. The TCR comes from a woman aged 30 to 39 in good health and CMV-seronegative. The V and J genes are TRBV28 and TRBJ2-3, with D tentatively TRBD2 (5 bases). As DNA, the CDR3 is TGTGCCAGCAGAGAGGGAACCGAAATAGATACGCAGTATTTT. Translation: CASREGTEIDTQYF.